This TCR gamma chain was captured by sequencing in a study of Vδ1+ human thymocytes. Study findings and constraints: Many TRG clonotypes were shared between donors; TRD repertoires were essentially private. Thymic delta-chain repertoires held about 20% Vdelta2 sequences and few Vdelta3, despite high sort purity. In the thymus, TRG and TRD repertoires looked highly polyclonal with Gaussian CDR3 lengths.

Sorted Vdelta1+ thymocytes were about 97% to 99.6% pure. Extracted RNA was reverse transcribed into cDNA. Pooled V-gene forward primers with one constant-region reverse primer generated the CDR3 amplicons by multiplex PCR. TCRdb re-processed the multiplex PCR reads using CATT. The repertoire has about 36,000 gamma-chain clones, 20% to 25% of them found once; the top ten carry around 1.9%. Germline CDR1 and CDR2: GITISATS and ISYDGTV (reference sequence). This CDR3 region has 17 residues. V was pared by 5 bases and J by 0 bases, with 12 bases of the junction left unmatched. Turning to this clone: Its antigen is as yet unknown.

The chain uses TRGV9 and TRGJP2. The source of this sequence is a girl under two years old who had congenital heart surgery. The sequencing sample was made of Vdelta1+ gamma-delta thymocytes from the thymus. Subset of the sample: FACS-sorted CD3+ TCRalphabeta- TCRVdelta1+ TCRVdelta2- thymocytes. DNA for the CDR3: TGTGCCTTGTGGGTTTATCAAGACCATAGTAGTGATTGGATCAAGACGTTT. Translation: CALWVYQDHSSDWIKTF.